This is a list of T cell receptor beta chains from one sample in a study of T cell responses to AZD1222 COVID-19 vaccine. Data came from immunoSEQ multiplex PCR; TCRdb stores just in-frame clones and leaves some out. The sample shows roughly 130,000 clones, more than 85% of them seen only once. This specimen was peripheral blood, taken on day 0 of AZD1222 vaccination. The receptor source for this set is an adult in good health. CDR3s include the opening cysteine and the closing phenylalanine or tryptophan. A D gene is named only where the DNA matches it firmly. Size values are once, few and many counts, or a class for expanded clones, and some rows have none.

j_gene,v_gene,d_gene,abundance,CDR3nt,CDR3aa
TRBJ1-2,TRBV9,TRBD1,.,TGTGCCAGCAGAGACAGGGGAATGGTCACCTTC,CASRDRGMVTF
TRBJ1-6,TRBV5-1,.,.,TGCGCCAGCAGCCTCCTGGACAGTAATTCACCCCTCCACTTT,CASSLLDSNSPLHF
TRBJ1-1,TRBV19,.,.,TGTGCCAGTAATCCCTCGGGACGCTGGAACACTGAAGCTTTCTTT,CASNPSGRWNTEAFF
TRBJ2-1,TRBV7-9,.,.,TGTGCCAGCAGCTTACCAGGGGGGTACAATGAGCAGTTCTTC,CASSLPGGYNEQFF
TRBJ1-6,TRBV6-4,.,few,TGTGCCAGCAGTGACTCGGAGACAGGAGGTTCACCCCTCCACTTT,CASSDSETGGSPLHF
TRBJ2-1,TRBV5-1,TRBD2,.,TGCGCCAGCAGCTTACTAGCGGGAGGGATTAGCTCCTACAATGAGCAGTTCTTC,CASSLLAGGISSYNEQFF
TRBJ1-5,TRBV15,.,.,TGTGCCACCAGCAGAGATAGAGGTCTCAATCAGCCCCAGCATTTT,CATSRDRGLNQPQHF
TRBJ2-1,TRBV2,TRBD2,.,TGTGCCAGCAGTGGAGGTAGCGGGAGTGGTTGGGAGCAGTTCTTC,CASSGGSGSGWEQFF
TRBJ2-7,TRBV7-6,TRBD1,.,TGTGCCAGCAGCCCGGGGACAGGAAATACCTACGAGCAGTACTTC,CASSPGTGNTYEQYF
TRBJ1-5,TRBV6-2/TRBV6-3,.,.,TGTGCCAGCAGTTCTAGGGTGGGTCAGCCCCAGCATTTT,CASSSRVGQPQHF
TRBJ2-7,TRBV15,.,.,TGTGCCACCAGCAGAGATATGGTCAGCTACGAGCAGTACTTC,CATSRDMVSYEQYF
TRBJ2-3,TRBV4-1,TRBD2,few,TGCGCCAGCAGCCAGGAACTAGCGGGAGGGTGGGCTACGCAGTATTTT,CASSQELAGGWATQYF
TRBJ1-2,TRBV3-1/TRBV3-2,TRBD1,.,TGTGCCAGCAGCCAAGACCCAGGGGGGTATGGCTACACCTTC,CASSQDPGGYGYTF
TRBJ1-5,TRBV15,TRBD1,.,TGTGCCACCAGCAGAGATTTTCGATGGACAGGCCTTAATCAGCCCCAGCATTTT,CATSRDFRWTGLNQPQHF
TRBJ1-2,TRBV7-9,TRBD1,.,TGTGCCAGCCAGGGGGGTGTGGGCTACACCTTC,CASQGGVGYTF
TRBJ2-2,TRBV5-1,TRBD2,.,TGCGCCACGGGACTAGCCGTCACCGGGGAGCTGTTTTTT,CATGLAVTGELFF
TRBJ1-5,TRBV3-1/TRBV3-2,.,.,TGTGCCAGCAGCCAAGATCACGGGGGCGGTCAGCCCCAGCATTTT,CASSQDHGGGQPQHF
TRBJ2-1,TRBV4-2,TRBD2,once,TGTGCCAGCAGCCCTCGAGGGGGGCGGCGGGAGGGCTCCTACAATGAGCAGTTCTTC,CASSPRGGRREGSYNEQFF
TRBJ1-6,TRBV30,.,.,TGTGCCTGCGCCGCAGGGGACGCTTCACCCCTCCACTTT,CACAAGDASPLHF
TRBJ2-1,TRBV6-4,.,.,TGTGCCAGCAGTGTGGCGGAAGAACATGAGCAGTTCTTC,CASSVAEEHEQFF
TRBJ2-2,TRBV5-1,TRBD1,.,TGCGCCAGCAGCCCGACAGGGTTGGGCACCGGGGAGCTGTTTTTT,CASSPTGLGTGELFF
TRBJ2-1,TRBV10-2,.,.,TGCGCCAGCAGTGAGCGGGACGGCTCCTACAATGAGCAGTTCTTC,CASSERDGSYNEQFF
TRBJ1-5,TRBV5-4,.,.,TGTGCCAGCAGCTTGGACAGGGATCAGCCCCAGCATTTT,CASSLDRDQPQHF
TRBJ1-4,TRBV2,.,.,TGTGCCAGCTCAAGGGGACCAACTAATGAAAAACTGTTTTTT,CASSRGPTNEKLFF
TRBJ1-5,TRBV2,.,.,TGTGCCAGCAGTGAACTCAGGGTAGGGCAGCCCCAGCATTTT,CASSELRVGQPQHF
TRBJ1-2,TRBV5-1,.,.,TGCGCCAGCAGCCCACCAGACAGTGCTAACTATGGCTACACCTTC,CASSPPDSANYGYTF
TRBJ2-1,TRBV6-5,.,once,TGTGCCAGCAGGGTCAGGACGCATGGGGATGAGCAGTTCTTC,CASRVRTHGDEQFF
TRBJ2-1,TRBV27,.,.,TGTGCCAGCAGCAGGGGACCGCTCCAATACAATGAGCAGTTCTTC,CASSRGPLQYNEQFF
TRBJ2-1,TRBV20-1,.,once,TGCAGTGCTAGTGCCACTATCAATGAGCAGTTCTTC,CSASATINEQFF
TRBJ1-2,TRBV20-1,.,.,TGCAGTGCTAGAGATCGACTCGGCTACACCTTC,CSARDRLGYTF
TRBJ2-2,TRBV12-3/TRBV12-4,TRBD2,.,TGTGCCACCAGGACTAGCTCTTCCGGGGAGCTGTTTTTT,CATRTSSSGELFF
TRBJ1-1,TRBV11-2,.,once,TGTGCCAGCAGCCCGAAGAGGAACACTGAAGCTTTCTTT,CASSPKRNTEAFF
TRBJ2-7,TRBV19,.,once,TGTGCCAGTAGTATCGGTCTACAATACTCCTACGAGCAGTACTTC,CASSIGLQYSYEQYF
TRBJ2-1,TRBV5-6,TRBD2,once,TGTGCCAGCAGCTTACACCGGGACTATAATGAGCAGTTCTTC,CASSLHRDYNEQFF
TRBJ1-1,TRBV10-2,TRBD1,.,TGCGCCAGCAGGCTAGGGCAGGGGGCACTTGTGACTGAAGCTTTCTTT,CASRLGQGALVTEAFF
TRBJ2-3,TRBV27,.,.,TGTGCCAGCAGTTTAGGGGCGGCTAGCACAGATACGCAGTATTTT,CASSLGAASTDTQYF
TRBJ2-7,TRBV9,TRBD2,few,TGTGCCAGCAGCGTAGCCGCGGGAGGGTTTCGCGACGAGCAGTACTTC,CASSVAAGGFRDEQYF
TRBJ1-2,TRBV5-1,.,.,TGCGCCAGCAGCTTGGATCCGGGGGCAATCGTGTTTGATGGCTACACCTTC,CASSLDPGAIVFDGYTF
TRBJ2-1,TRBV19,.,.,TGTGCCAGTCGAGCGGATTTATACAATGAGCAGTTCTTC,CASRADLYNEQFF
TRBJ1-1,TRBV18,TRBD1,.,TGTGCCAGCTCACGATACCGGGACAGGGGGATCGGAGGGACTGAAGCTTTCTTT,CASSRYRDRGIGGTEAFF
TRBJ1-5,TRBV27,TRBD1,few,TGTGCCAGCAGTTTGGGACAGGGGCGCAATCAGCCCCAGCATTTT,CASSLGQGRNQPQHF
TRBJ2-4,TRBV10-1,.,.,TGCGCCAGCAGTGATGGGGACATTCAGTACTTC,CASSDGDIQYF
TRBJ2-6,TRBV5-1,TRBD1,.,TGCGCCAGCAGCTTGGCCAAAAGACAGGGGCAAGGTGGGGCCAACGTCCTGACTTTC,CASSLAKRQGQGGANVLTF